The 14 T cell receptor beta chains given below trace back to one sample, sequenced in a study of blood T cell repertoires in COVID-19. This table comes from immunoSEQ multiplex PCR, and its TCRdb copy is limited to in-frame clones, with some not included. The profile shows about 81,000 clones, 82% of them singletons. Sequencing was carried out using peripheral blood. Every receptor here comes from a human donor in a cohort sampled during active COVID-19.

V gene TRBV11-1 combines with J gene TRBJ2-7, with TRBD1 matching 7 bases. The J segment lost 4 bases and the V segment lost 4 bases, leaving 10 bases of the junction unmatched. The CDR3 spans 15 residues. CDR1 and CDR2 (germline): SGHAT, FQDESV (reference sequence). The CDR3 here is CASSYNRGRAYEQYF. CDR3 DNA: TGTGCCAGCAGCTACAACAGGGGCCGTGCTTACGAGCAGTACTTC.

The chain is built from TRBV9 and TRBJ2-7, with 10 bases lining up with TRBD1. Germline CDR1 SGDLS, CDR2 YYNGEE. V lost 0 bases to trimming and J lost 6 bases; unmatched junction nucleotides: 3. The CDR3 is 14 amino acids. CDR3 sequence reads: CASSVVRTGGEQYF. The CDR3 coding sequence is TGTGCCAGCAGCGTAGTAAGGACAGGGGGCGAGCAGTACTTC.

The chain uses TRBV6-1 and TRBJ1-1; D is uncertain. V shed 0 bases and J shed 1 base, with 6 bases lying between them. This CDR3 region has 14 residues. CDR1 is MNHNS, CDR2 SASEGT, per germline. CDR3: CASSEAGGNTEAFF. As DNA, the CDR3 is TGTGCCAGCAGTGAAGCAGGCGGGAACACTGAAGCTTTCTTT.

V and J are TRBV14 and TRBJ1-1, with 8 bases lining up with TRBD1. Germline V CDR1 and CDR2: SGHDN, FVKESK. This CDR3 contains 16 residues. V shed 2 bases, J shed 5 bases, and the junction held 10 bases outside the gene matches. The CDR3 region is CASSQPNQGARTEAFF. The CDR3 bases are TGTGCCAGCAGCCAACCTAACCAGGGGGCTCGAACTGAAGCTTTCTTT. Variable domain in full (rest from reference TRBV14 and TRBJ1-1): EAGVTQFPSHSVIEKGQTVTLRCDPISGHDNLYWYRRVMGKEIKFLLHFVKESKQDESGMPNNRFLAERTGGTYSTLKVQPAELEDSGVYFCASSQPNQGARTEAFFGQGTRLTVV.

V and J are TRBV6-2 or TRBV6-3 and TRBJ2-3; 15 nucleotides align to TRBD2. J was trimmed by 4 bases and V by 5 bases; bases with no gene match: 16. Germline V lookup: CDR1 MNHEY, CDR2 SVGEGT. The CDR3 runs to 20 residues. The CDR3 reads CASSAHGTSGGTLSSDTQYF. CDR3 nucleotide sequence: TGTGCCAGCAGTGCTCACGGGACTAGCGGGGGGACACTCTCCTCAGATACGCAGTATTTT.

This chain connects TRBV5-5 to TRBJ2-2, with TRBD2 matching 10 bases. CDR3 size: 19 residues. The V gene's germline CDR1 is SGHKS and CDR2 YYEKEE (reference sequence). V was pared by 0 bases and J by 5 bases, with 13 bases of the junction left unmatched. CDR3 nucleotides: TGTGCCAGCAGCTTGGTGCCCCGGGCTAGCGGGGGCCAAACCGGGGAGCTGTTTTTT. The encoded protein is CASSLVPRASGGQTGELFF.

The V and J genes are TRBV7-2 and TRBJ1-5; TRBD1 might be the D (6 bases). Trimming removed 1 base at V and 5 bases at J, with 9 bases between. Germline V gene lookup returns CDR1 SGHTA and CDR2 FQGNSA. The CDR3 runs 14 residues. CDR3 sequence reads: CASSLVQGDQPQHF. In DNA form, the CDR3 reads TGTGCCAGCAGCTTAGTACAGGGCGATCAGCCCCAGCATTTT. Full variable domain (rest looked up from reference TRBV7-2 and TRBJ1-5): GAGVSQSPSNKVTEKGKDVELRCDPISGHTALYWYRQSLGQGLEFLIYFQGNSAPDKSGLPSDRFSAERTGGSVSTLTIQRTQQEDSAVYLCASSLVQGDQPQHFGDGTRLSIL.

The chain employs TRBV30 and TRBJ2-7; the match to TRBD1 covers 8 bases. V dropped 2 bases and J dropped 2; count of bases not matched to a gene: 5. The CDR3 covers 14 residues. Germline values: CDR1 GTSNPN, CDR2 SVGIG (reference sequence). The CDR3, as DNA: TGTGCCTGGAGTCGGGACAGGCCGACCTACGAGCAGTACTTC. Amino acid sequence: CAWSRDRPTYEQYF.

The gene calls are TRBV3-1 (or the pseudogene TRBV3-2) and TRBJ1-2; TRBD1 agrees at 9 bases. V lost 4 bases to trimming and J lost 7 bases; unmatched junction nucleotides: 10. The CDR3 is 15 amino acids. Germline CDR1 and CDR2: LGHDT and YNNKEL (reference sequence). The CDR3 nucleotides read TGTGCCAGCAGCCCCCGGGACAGGGCCCCCTCTGGCTACACCTTC. It specifies CASSPRDRAPSGYTF.

This clone occurred once. The chain recombines TRBV6-2 or TRBV6-3 with TRBJ2-3, with D hard to call. CDR3 size: 17 residues. The V and J ends lost 2 bases and 4 bases respectively, with 19 bases between them. Germline V gene lookup returns CDR1 MNHEY and CDR2 SVGEGT. The DNA of the CDR3 is TGTGCCAGCAGTTACAAACGCCCGCACGGCCGGGCAGATACGCAGTATTTT. Residues: CASSYKRPHGRADTQYF.

The J gene is TRBJ1-1, the V gene TRBV7-9; 7 nucleotides agree with TRBD1. The CDR3 sequence is 13 residues long. The J segment lost 4 bases and the V segment lost 5 bases, leaving 4 bases of the junction unmatched. The germline V gene has CDR1 SEHNR and CDR2 FQNEAQ (reference sequence). The CDR3 nucleotides read TGTGCCAGCAGCCAGGGGGGATTCACTGAAGCTTTCTTT. Translation gives CASSQGGFTEAFF.

The rearrangement uses TRBV5-1 and TRBJ2-7; 8 nucleotides agree with TRBD1. Germline CDR1 SGHRS, CDR2 YFSETQ. V shed 1 base, J shed 6 bases, and the junction held 12 bases outside the gene matches. The CDR3 runs to 16 residues. The CDR3 here is CASSLWPSGQGREQYF. As DNA, the CDR3 is TGCGCCAGCAGCTTGTGGCCCTCCGGACAGGGACGCGAGCAGTACTTC.

This clone has just a few counts. V and J are TRBV2 and TRBJ2-1, with D perhaps TRBD1 (5 bases). In germline, CDR1 is SNHLY, CDR2 FYNNEI. V was shortened by 5 bases and J by 6 bases, with 5 bases between the two germline ends. This CDR3 region has 11 residues. The CDR3 region has the DNA TGTGCCAGCAGTCAGGGCAATGAGCAGTTCTTC. Amino acid sequence: CASSQGNEQFF.

This clone turned up a few times. Other DNA sequences in this sample translate to the same CDR3. J is TRBJ1-6 and V is TRBV27; TRBD1 is a possible D gene (5 bases). CDR3 size: 14 residues. Germline V lookup: CDR1 MNHEY, CDR2 SMNVEV (reference sequence). V was pared by 5 bases and J by 7 bases, with 12 bases between. This CDR3 reads CASSLNRPNSPLHF. As DNA, the CDR3 is TGTGCCAGCAGTCTAAACAGGCCGAATTCACCCCTCCACTTT.